A single sample gave rise to the 23 T cell receptor beta chains below, sequenced in a study of cytomegalovirus exposure and HLA in healthy donors. 13 Jbeta primers and 60 Vbeta primers were used for the PCR. Profiling relied on immunoSEQ multiplex PCR, and the TCRdb table lists in-frame clones only, not all of them. The table lists fewer than 150,000 clones. The specimen sequenced was PBMCs. All receptors derive from a man aged 35 to 55 in good health and CMV-seronegative.

V and J are TRBV5-1 and TRBJ1-2; D is possibly TRBD1 (6 bases). The germline CDR1 and CDR2 sequences are SGHRS and YFSETQ. Trimming removed 2 bases at V and 5 bases at J, with 10 bases between. The CDR3 has 13 residues. CDR3 in DNA: TGCGCCAGCAGCTTTACAGGGATGTATGGCTACACCTTC. Protein sequence: CASSFTGMYGYTF.

This chain uses TRBV2 with TRBJ1-1; TRBD1 agrees at 8 bases. This CDR3 region has 12 residues. The germline V gene has CDR1 SNHLY and CDR2 FYNNEI. Trimming at V came to 7 bases and at J to 9 bases, leaving 7 bases not matched to a gene. CDR3 coding DNA: TGTGCCAGCAATACACAGGGGGGGAAAGCTTTCTTT. Translated: CASNTQGGKAFF.

The chain is built from TRBV19 and TRBJ1-2; TRBD1 might be the D (6 bases). CDR1 LNHDA and CDR2 SQIVND come from the germline V gene (reference sequence). Trimming shortened V by 6 bases and J by 4 bases, and 12 bases separated the two germline ends. CDR3 length equals 13 residues. DNA for the CDR3: TGTGCCAGTAGCCTGGGCAGGGGCTATGGCTACACCTTC. Protein sequence: CASSLGRGYGYTF.

V usage is TRBV27 and J usage is TRBJ1-1; D not certain. Deletions cut 2 bases from V and 3 bases from J, with 16 bases between. The CDR3 loop spans 16 amino acids. Germline V gene lookup returns CDR1 MNHEY and CDR2 SMNVEV (reference sequence). CDR3 DNA sequence: TGTGCCAGCAGTTTACGAGGGTATCTATGGGACACTGAAGCTTTCTTT. Translating it yields CASSLRGYLWDTEAFF.

The J gene is TRBJ2-3, the V gene TRBV21-1; the table calls TRBD2, which could not be checked here. TRBV21-1 has pseudogene status. The CDR3 contains 12 residues. CDR3 in amino acids: CASSSVTDTQYF. The CDR3 DNA sequence: TGTGCCAGCAGCTCGGTCACAGATACGCAGTATTTT.

The chain joins TRBV2 to TRBJ1-1, with 8 positions matching TRBD1. Germline CDR1 is SNHLY and CDR2 is FYNNEI. This CDR3 has 12 amino acids. After removal of 6 bases from V and 4 bases from J, the junction contained 1 base not matched to a gene. In DNA form, the CDR3 reads TGTGCCAGCAGCGGACAGGGCACTGAAGCTTTCTTT. It specifies CASSGQGTEAFF.

This chain connects TRBV10-3 to TRBJ2-3; D perhaps matches TRBD2 (5 bases). Germline V gene lookup returns CDR1 ENHRY and CDR2 SYGVKD. The CDR3 has 13 amino acids. The V end lost 4 bases, the J end lost 4 bases, and 9 bases lay between the germline ends. The CDR3 DNA reads TGTGCCATCAGTGGGACTGGATCAGATACGCAGTATTTT. This encodes CAISGTGSDTQYF.

The rearrangement links TRBV6-6 to TRBJ2-7, with 7 bases matching TRBD2. The V gene end was trimmed by 2 bases and the J gene end by 1 base; junction bases not matched to a gene: 5. This CDR3 comprises 15 residues. Germline CDR1 is MNHNY and CDR2 is SVGAGI (reference sequence). The DNA of the CDR3 is TGTGCCAGCAGTTACGGCGCGGGGGTTTCCTACGAGCAGTACTTC. This codes for CASSYGAGVSYEQYF.

The DNA for the CDR3 is TGCAGCGTTGTTGGAGACCGGGAACGGAGAGCTTTCTTT. Its protein is CSVVGDRERRAFF. The rearrangement links TRBV29-1 to TRBJ1-1; no definite D call. CDR1 SQVTM and CDR2 ANQGSEA come from the germline V gene. V was shortened by 4 bases and J by 10 bases, with 19 bases between the two germline ends. The CDR3 contains 13 residues.

The chain recombines TRBV11-2 with TRBJ1-3, with TRBD1 as a possible D gene (5 bases). The CDR3 spans 16 residues. Germline CDR1 and CDR2: SGHAT and FQNNGV. With 0 bases removed from V and 4 bases from J, the gap between germline ends came to 13 bases. DNA of the CDR3: TGTGCCAGCAGCTTAGATGGGCGGGGCGGCGGAAACACCATATATTTT. This translates into CASSLDGRGGGNTIYF.

V gene TRBV11-2 combines with J gene TRBJ1-6; D unresolved. The V and J ends lost 4 bases and 4 bases respectively, with 8 bases between them. Per the germline V gene, CDR1 is SGHAT and CDR2 is FQNNGV. There are 14 residues in the CDR3. The CDR3 DNA reads TGTGCCAGCAGCTATCGAGATTATAATTCACCCCTCCACTTT. Protein product: CASSYRDYNSPLHF.

The V and J genes are TRBV6-5 and TRBJ1-6; TRBD1 matches at 9 bases. Unmatched junction bases numbered 3, after V lost 5 bases and J lost 7 bases. Germline V gene data show CDR1 as MNHEY and CDR2 as SVGAGI. The CDR3 covers 14 residues. CDR3 DNA: TGTGCCAGCAGTAGGACAGGGGACAATTCACCCCTCCACTTT. This gives the protein CASSRTGDNSPLHF.

V and J are TRBV28 and TRBJ1-3; no definite D call. Germline assignment: CDR1 MDHEN and CDR2 SYDVKM. CDR3 length: 15 amino acids. V was trimmed by 4 bases and J by 0 bases, leaving 10 bases between them. Here the CDR3 reads CASSSTAVSGNTIYF. Written as DNA, the CDR3 is TGTGCCAGCAGTTCCACAGCAGTCTCTGGAAACACCATATATTTT. Based on the CDR3 plus reference TRBV28 and TRBJ1-3, the full variable domain is DVKVTQSSRYLVKRTGEKVFLECVQDMDHENMFWYRQDPGLGLRLIYFSYDVKMKEKGDIPEGYSVSREKKERFSLILESASTNQTSMYLCASSSTAVSGNTIYFGEGSWLTVV.

The chain's CDR3 is CASSRARDSYEKLFF. The CDR3 DNA sequence: TGCGCCAGCAGCAGAGCCCGGGACAGCTATGAAAAACTGTTTTTT. The rearrangement joins TRBV5-1 to TRBJ1-4; 7 bases map to TRBD1. CDR1 and CDR2 (germline): SGHRS, YFSETQ. CDR3 length: 15 residues. The V and J ends lost 4 bases and 6 bases, in that order; junction bases with no gene match: 9.

The chain employs TRBV2 and TRBJ2-2; 10 nucleotides match TRBD1. This CDR3 spans 15 amino acids. With 6 bases clipped from V and 7 bases from J, the junction kept 8 bases outside the gene matches. Germline CDR1 is SNHLY and CDR2 is FYNNEI. DNA for the CDR3: TGTGCCAGCAGCGCCGGGACAGGGGCCCTCGGGGAGCTGTTTTTT. Residues: CASSAGTGALGELFF. Full variable domain (remainder filled in from reference TRBV2 and TRBJ2-2): EPEVTQTPSHQVTQMGQEVILRCVPISNHLYFYWYRQILGQKVEFLVSFYNNEISEKSEIFDDQFSVERPDGSNFTLKIRSTKLEDSAMYFCASSAGTGALGELFFGEGSRLTVL.

The genes are TRBV18 and TRBJ1-1; TRBD1 matches at 7 bases. Per the germline V gene, CDR1 is KGHSH and CDR2 is LQKENI. The CDR3 totals 12 residues. V trimming: 6 bases; J trimming: 5 bases; junction bases outside the gene matches: 3. CDR3 nucleotides: TGTGCCAGCTCGACAGGGATGACTGAAGCTTTCTTT. Translation: CASSTGMTEAFF.

The gene calls are TRBV7-2 and TRBJ2-7; the D gene is possibly TRBD1 (6 bases). The germline V gene encodes CDR1 SGHTA and CDR2 FQGNSA. V lost 4 bases and J 0 bases, leaving 10 bases between the germline ends. CDR3 length: 14 residues. CDR3: CASSYDRSSYEQYF. The CDR3 nucleotides read TGTGCCAGCAGCTACGACAGGAGCTCCTACGAGCAGTACTTC. Drawing the rest from reference TRBV7-2 and TRBJ2-7, the complete variable domain is GAGVSQSPSNKVTEKGKDVELRCDPISGHTALYWYRQSLGQGLEFLIYFQGNSAPDKSGLPSDRFSAERTGGSVSTLTIQRTQQEDSAVYLCASSYDRSSYEQYFGPGTRLTVT.

The rearrangement uses TRBV2 and TRBJ1-2; 8 positions agree with TRBD1. Trimming at V came to 3 bases and at J to 4 bases, leaving 13 bases not matched to a gene. The CDR3 totals 17 residues. Germline V lookup: CDR1 SNHLY, CDR2 FYNNEI. In DNA form, the CDR3 reads TGTGCCAGCAGTGACCACCCATCGCCCGACAGGGGCTATGGCTACACCTTC. This encodes CASSDHPSPDRGYGYTF.

The V gene is TRBV4-1, the J gene TRBJ1-2; maybe TRBD1 (6 bases). The CDR3 sequence is 15 residues long. Germline CDR1 is MGHRA and CDR2 is YSYEKL. V was shortened by 4 bases and J by 6 bases, with 18 bases between the two germline ends. In DNA form, the CDR3 reads TGCGCCAGCAGCCCAGGGGCCCGAGAGAGGGATGGCTACACCTTC. The encoded protein is CASSPGARERDGYTF.

This chain uses TRBV4-3 with TRBJ1-2; D is uncertain. CDR3 length: 16 amino acids. Trimming removed 2 bases from V and 0 bases from J, with 13 bases in between. From germline, CDR1 is LGHNA and CDR2 YSLEER. DNA for the CDR3: TGCGCCAGCAGCCAAAACTTAAAATTAGCTAACTATGGCTACACCTTC. This codes for CASSQNLKLANYGYTF.

This chain links TRBV10-1 with TRBJ2-1; no definite D call. Germline lookup yields CDR1 WNHNN and CDR2 SYGVQD (reference sequence). The CDR3 runs to 9 residues. CDR3 in DNA: TGCGCAGCACTGTATGAGCAGTTCTTC. Its translation: CAALYEQFF.

As to this clone: At one boundary the junction diverges from the germline segment, which might be a read error. This sequence joins TRBV10-3 and TRBJ1-2; D unresolved. Germline V lookup: CDR1 ENHRY, CDR2 SYGVKD. The CDR3 is made up of 12 amino acids. CDR3 sequence reads: CAIGREASGYIF. In DNA form, the CDR3 reads TGTGCCATCGGAAGGGAGGCTAGTGGCTACATCTTC.

The chain carries TRBV6-5 and TRBJ1-6; no reliable D call. This CDR3 region has 14 residues. V lost 2 bases and J 8 bases, leaving 10 bases between the germline ends. The germline V gene encodes CDR1 MNHEY and CDR2 SVGAGI. For the CDR3, the DNA is TGTGCCAGCAGTTACCTCGGTCAGGATTCACCCCTCCACTTT. Translation gives CASSYLGQDSPLHF.